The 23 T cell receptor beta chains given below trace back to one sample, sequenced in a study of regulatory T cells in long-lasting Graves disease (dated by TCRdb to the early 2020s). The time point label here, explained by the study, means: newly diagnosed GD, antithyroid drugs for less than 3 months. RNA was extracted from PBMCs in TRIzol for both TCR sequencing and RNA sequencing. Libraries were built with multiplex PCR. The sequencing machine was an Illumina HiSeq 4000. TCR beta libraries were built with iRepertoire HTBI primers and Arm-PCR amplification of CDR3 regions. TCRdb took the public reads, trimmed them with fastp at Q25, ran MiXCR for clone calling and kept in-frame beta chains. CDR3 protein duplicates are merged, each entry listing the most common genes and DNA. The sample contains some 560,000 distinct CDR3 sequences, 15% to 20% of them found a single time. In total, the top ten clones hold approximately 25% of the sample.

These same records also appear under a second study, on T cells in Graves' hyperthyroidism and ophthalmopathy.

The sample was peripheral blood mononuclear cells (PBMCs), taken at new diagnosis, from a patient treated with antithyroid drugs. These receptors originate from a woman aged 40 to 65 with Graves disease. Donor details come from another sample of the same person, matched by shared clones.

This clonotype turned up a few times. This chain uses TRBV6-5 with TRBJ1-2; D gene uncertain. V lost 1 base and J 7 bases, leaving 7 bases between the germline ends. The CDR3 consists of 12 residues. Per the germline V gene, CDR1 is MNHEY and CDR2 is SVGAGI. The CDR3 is CASSYWSGGYTF. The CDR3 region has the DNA TGTGCCAGCAGTTACTGGAGTGGTGGCTACACCTTC.

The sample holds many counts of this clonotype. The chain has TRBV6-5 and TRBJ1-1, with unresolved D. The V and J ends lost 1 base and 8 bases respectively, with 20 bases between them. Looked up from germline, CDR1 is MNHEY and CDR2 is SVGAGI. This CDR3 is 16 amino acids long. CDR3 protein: CASSYWPDVRSGEAFF. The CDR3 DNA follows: TGTGCCAGCAGTTACTGGCCCGATGTGAGGTCGGGGGAAGCTTTCTTT.

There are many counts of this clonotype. This chain's CDR3 is CASSSLLAVGTGELFF. The DNA for the CDR3 is TGTGCCAGCAGCTCGTTACTAGCGGTAGGCACCGGGGAGCTGTTTTTT. V gene TRBV7-2 combines with J gene TRBJ2-2; 8 bases line up with TRBD2. The J segment lost 4 bases and the V segment lost 4 bases, leaving 8 bases of the junction unmatched. Germline values: CDR1 SGHTA, CDR2 FQGNSA. The CDR3 runs 16 residues. The full variable domain, its missing parts supplied by reference TRBV7-2 and TRBJ2-2, is GAGVSQSPSNKVTEKGKDVELRCDPISGHTALYWYRQSLGQGLEFLIYFQGNSAPDKSGLPSDRFSAERTGGSVSTLTIQRTQQEDSAVYLCASSSLLAVGTGELFFGEGSRLTVL.

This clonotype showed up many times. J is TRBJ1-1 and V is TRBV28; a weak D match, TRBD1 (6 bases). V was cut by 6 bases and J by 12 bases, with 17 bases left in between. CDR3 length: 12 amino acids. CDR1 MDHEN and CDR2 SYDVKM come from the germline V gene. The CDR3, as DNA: TGTGCCAGCAGGTTGGGGGGGGCTAGAACTTTCTTT. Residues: CASRLGGARTFF.

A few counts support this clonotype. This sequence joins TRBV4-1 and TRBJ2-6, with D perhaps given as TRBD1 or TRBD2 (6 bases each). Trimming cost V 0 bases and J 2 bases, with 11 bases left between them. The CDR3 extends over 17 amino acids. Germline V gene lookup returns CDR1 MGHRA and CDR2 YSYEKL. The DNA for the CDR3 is TGCGCCAGCAGCCAAGATCGCCGGGGGCCTGGGGCCAACGTCCTGACTTTC. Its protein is CASSQDRRGPGANVLTF.

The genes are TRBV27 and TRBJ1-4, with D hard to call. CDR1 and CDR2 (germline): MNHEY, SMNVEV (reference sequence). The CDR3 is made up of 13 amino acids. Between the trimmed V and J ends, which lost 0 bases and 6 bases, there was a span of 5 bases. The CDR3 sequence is CASSLSRYEKLFF. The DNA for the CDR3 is TGTGCCAGCAGTTTATCGCGGTATGAAAAACTGTTTTTT.

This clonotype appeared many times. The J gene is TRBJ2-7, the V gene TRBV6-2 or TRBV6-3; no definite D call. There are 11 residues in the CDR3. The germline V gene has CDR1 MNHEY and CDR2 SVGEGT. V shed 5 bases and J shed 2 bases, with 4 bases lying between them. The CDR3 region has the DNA TGTGCCAGCAGTGACCCCTACGAGCAGTACTTC. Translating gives CASSDPYEQYF.

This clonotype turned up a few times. The CDR3 bases are TGTGCCAGCGCCCCAGGGGGGATCTATGGCTACACCTTC. Translation: CASAPGGIYGYTF. The V call is TRBV19, the J call TRBJ1-2, with TRBD1 matching 7 bases. Looked up from germline, CDR1 is LNHDA and CDR2 is SQIVND (reference sequence). V lost 9 bases, J lost 4 bases, and 8 bases stayed unmatched. The CDR3 covers 13 residues. Based on the CDR3 plus reference TRBV19 and TRBJ1-2, the full variable domain is DGGITQSPKYLFRKEGQNVTLSCEQNLNHDAMYWYRQDPGQGLRLIYYSQIVNDFQKGDIAEGYSVSREKKESFPLTVTSAQKNPTAFYLCASAPGGIYGYTFGSGTRLTVV.

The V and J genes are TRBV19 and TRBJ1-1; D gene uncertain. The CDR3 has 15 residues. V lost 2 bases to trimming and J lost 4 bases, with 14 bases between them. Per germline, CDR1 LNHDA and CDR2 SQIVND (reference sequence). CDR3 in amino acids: CASSISDVVSTEAFF. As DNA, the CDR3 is TGTGCCAGTAGTATATCCGACGTGGTCTCCACTGAAGCTTTCTTT.

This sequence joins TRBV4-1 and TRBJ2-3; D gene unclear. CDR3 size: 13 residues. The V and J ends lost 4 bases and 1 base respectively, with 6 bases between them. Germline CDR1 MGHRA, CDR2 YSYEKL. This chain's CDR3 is CASSPPRTDTQYF. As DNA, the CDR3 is TGCGCCAGCAGCCCACCCCGCACAGATACGCAGTATTTT.

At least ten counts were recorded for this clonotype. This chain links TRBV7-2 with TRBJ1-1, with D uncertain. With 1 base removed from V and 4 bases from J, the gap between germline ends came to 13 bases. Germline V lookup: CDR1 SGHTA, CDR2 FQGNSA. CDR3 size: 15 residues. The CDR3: CASSLDEVGRTEAFF. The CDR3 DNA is TGTGCCAGCAGCTTAGATGAGGTGGGTCGCACTGAAGCTTTCTTT. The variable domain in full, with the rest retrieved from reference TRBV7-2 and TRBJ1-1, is GAGVSQSPSNKVTEKGKDVELRCDPISGHTALYWYRQSLGQGLEFLIYFQGNSAPDKSGLPSDRFSAERTGGSVSTLTIQRTQQEDSAVYLCASSLDEVGRTEAFFGQGTRLTVV.

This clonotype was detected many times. CDR3 DNA sequence: TGTGCCAGCAGATCATACGGGTTTGGCTCGAACACTGAAGCTTTCTTT. This gives the protein CASRSYGFGSNTEAFF. V gene TRBV6-1 combines with J gene TRBJ1-1; D unresolved. The CDR3 is 16 amino acids. V dropped 6 bases and J dropped 1 base, with 18 bases sitting between them. CDR1 MNHNS and CDR2 SASEGT come from the germline V gene.

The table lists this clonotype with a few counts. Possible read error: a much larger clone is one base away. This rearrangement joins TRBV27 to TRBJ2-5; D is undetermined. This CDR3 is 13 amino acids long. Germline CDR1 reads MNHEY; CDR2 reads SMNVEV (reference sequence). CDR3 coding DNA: TGTGCCAGCAGTTTATCGAGATCGGAGACCCAGCACTTC. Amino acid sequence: CASSLSRSETQHF.

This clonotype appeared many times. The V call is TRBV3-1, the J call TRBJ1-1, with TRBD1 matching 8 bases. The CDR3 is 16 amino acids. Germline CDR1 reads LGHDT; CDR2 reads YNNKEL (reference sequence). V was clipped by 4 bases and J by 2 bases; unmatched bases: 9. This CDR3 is CASSPRTGRTNTEAFF. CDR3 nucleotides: TGTGCCAGCAGCCCACGGACAGGGAGAACAAACACTGAAGCTTTCTTT.

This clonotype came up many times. CDR3 coding DNA: TGCGCCAGCAGCTCCTCCCCCCTCGAACTGAAGCGGGGCTCCTGGGAGCAGTTCTTC. This encodes CASSSSPLELKRGSWEQFF. This rearrangement joins TRBV5-1 to TRBJ2-1, with 7 positions matching TRBD2. The CDR3 totals 19 residues. Germline V gene lookup returns CDR1 SGHRS and CDR2 YFSETQ. The V segment lost 3 bases and the J segment 10 bases; nucleotides outside the gene matches: 25.

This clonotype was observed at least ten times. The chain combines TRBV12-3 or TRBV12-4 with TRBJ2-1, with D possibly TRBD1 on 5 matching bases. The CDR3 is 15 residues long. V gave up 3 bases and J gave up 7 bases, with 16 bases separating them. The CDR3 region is CASSFGARSVNEQFF. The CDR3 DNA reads TGTGCCAGCAGTTTTGGGGCCCGATCGGTTAATGAGCAGTTCTTC.

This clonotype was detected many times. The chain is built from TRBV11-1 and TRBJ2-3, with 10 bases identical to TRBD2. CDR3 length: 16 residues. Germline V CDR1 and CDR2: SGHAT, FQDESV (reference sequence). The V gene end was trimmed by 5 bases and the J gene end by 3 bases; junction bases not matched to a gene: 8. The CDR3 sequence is CASSPGLAEVTDTQYF. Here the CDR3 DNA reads TGTGCCAGCAGCCCTGGACTAGCGGAGGTTACAGATACGCAGTATTTT.

CDR3 in amino acids: CASSQGGGGAYEQYF. In DNA, the CDR3 is TGTGCCAGCAGCCAAGGGGGCGGGGGGGCCTACGAGCAGTACTTC. The genes are TRBV3-1 and TRBJ2-7, with 9 bases that match TRBD2. The germline V gene has CDR1 LGHDT and CDR2 YNNKEL (reference sequence). The CDR3 is made up of 15 amino acids. V gave up 1 base and J gave up 2 bases; unmatched junction bases: 3.

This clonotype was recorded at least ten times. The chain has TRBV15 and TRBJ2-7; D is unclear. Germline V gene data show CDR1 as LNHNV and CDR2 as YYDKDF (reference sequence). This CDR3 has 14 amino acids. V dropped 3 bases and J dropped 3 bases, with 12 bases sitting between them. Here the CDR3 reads CATSRGRTNYEQYF. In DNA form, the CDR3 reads TGTGCCACCAGCAGGGGCAGGACGAACTACGAGCAGTACTTC.

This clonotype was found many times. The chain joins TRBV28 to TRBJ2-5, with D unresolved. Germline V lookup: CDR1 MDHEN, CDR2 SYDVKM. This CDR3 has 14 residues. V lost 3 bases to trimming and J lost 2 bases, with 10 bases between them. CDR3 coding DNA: TGTGCCAGCAGTTTGTCTCCCGGTCAAGAGACCCAGTACTTC. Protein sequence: CASSLSPGQETQYF.

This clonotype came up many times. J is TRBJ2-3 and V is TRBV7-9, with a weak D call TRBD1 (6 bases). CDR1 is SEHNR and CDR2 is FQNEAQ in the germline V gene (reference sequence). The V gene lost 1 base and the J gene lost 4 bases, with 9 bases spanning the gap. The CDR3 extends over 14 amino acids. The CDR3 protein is CASSLGGGPDTQYF. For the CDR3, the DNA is TGTGCCAGCAGCTTAGGAGGGGGTCCAGATACGCAGTATTTT.

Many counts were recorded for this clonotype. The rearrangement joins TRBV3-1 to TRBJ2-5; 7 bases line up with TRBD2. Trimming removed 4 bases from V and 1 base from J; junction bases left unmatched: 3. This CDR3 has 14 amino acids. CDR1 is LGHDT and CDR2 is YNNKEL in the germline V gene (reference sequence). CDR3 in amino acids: CASSRREGQETQYF. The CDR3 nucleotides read TGTGCCAGCAGCCGGAGGGAGGGCCAAGAGACCCAGTACTTC.

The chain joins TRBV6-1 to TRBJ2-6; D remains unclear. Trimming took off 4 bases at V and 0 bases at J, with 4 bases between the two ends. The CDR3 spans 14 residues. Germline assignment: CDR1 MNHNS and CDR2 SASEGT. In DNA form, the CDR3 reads TGTGCCAGCAGTGCCTCCTCTGGGGCCAACGTCCTGACTTTC. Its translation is CASSASSGANVLTF.